This T cell receptor (beta chain) was documented in a study of cytomegalovirus exposure and HLA in healthy donors. Study results and caveats: In a later analysis, TCR association rates varied by HLA locus: DRB1 most, HLA-C fewest.

PCR employed 60 Vbeta and 13 Jbeta primers. The method was immunoSEQ multiplex PCR; TCRdb's version includes in-frame clones alone and lacks a portion of them. This repertoire includes 190,000 or so clones. As to this clone: What it recognizes is unknown.

The CDR3 covers 15 residues. Losses at the gene ends were 6 bases for V and 2 bases for J; bases not matched to a gene: 8. Germline assignment: CDR1 SGHTA and CDR2 FQGTGA. The source of this sequence is a boy younger than 18 in good health and CMV-seronegative. V and J are TRBV7-3 and TRBJ2-3; TRBD2 aligns across 7 bases. The specimen sequenced was PBMCs. The CDR3 coding sequence is TGTGCCAGCAGACTATCAGCGGGGAACACAGATACGCAGTATTTT. This sequence encodes CASRLSAGNTDTQYF.